Below, one TCR beta chain is given with its context. These data are taken from a study of blood T cell repertoires in COVID-19. Study in general: The analysed material was cDNA or gDNA that came from T cells, B-cell-depleted T cells, or PBMCs.

Repertoires were generated with immunoSEQ multiplex PCR, while TCRdb's copy carries only in-frame clones and drops some. This table holds 65,000 to 90,000 clones, approximately 83% found once. CDR3 length: 14 residues. V was clipped by 4 bases and J by 5 bases; unmatched bases: 8. CDR1 SGHRS and CDR2 YFSETQ come from the germline V gene. Sample: peripheral blood. The chain employs TRBV5-1 and TRBJ1-1, with TRBD1 matching 7 bases. The receptor was derived from a woman aged 55-69 years with acute or convalescent COVID-19. The CDR3 nucleotides are TGCGCCAGCAGCCCCTCGTCGACAGGGACTGAAGCTTTCTTT. Protein: CASSPSSTGTEAFF.